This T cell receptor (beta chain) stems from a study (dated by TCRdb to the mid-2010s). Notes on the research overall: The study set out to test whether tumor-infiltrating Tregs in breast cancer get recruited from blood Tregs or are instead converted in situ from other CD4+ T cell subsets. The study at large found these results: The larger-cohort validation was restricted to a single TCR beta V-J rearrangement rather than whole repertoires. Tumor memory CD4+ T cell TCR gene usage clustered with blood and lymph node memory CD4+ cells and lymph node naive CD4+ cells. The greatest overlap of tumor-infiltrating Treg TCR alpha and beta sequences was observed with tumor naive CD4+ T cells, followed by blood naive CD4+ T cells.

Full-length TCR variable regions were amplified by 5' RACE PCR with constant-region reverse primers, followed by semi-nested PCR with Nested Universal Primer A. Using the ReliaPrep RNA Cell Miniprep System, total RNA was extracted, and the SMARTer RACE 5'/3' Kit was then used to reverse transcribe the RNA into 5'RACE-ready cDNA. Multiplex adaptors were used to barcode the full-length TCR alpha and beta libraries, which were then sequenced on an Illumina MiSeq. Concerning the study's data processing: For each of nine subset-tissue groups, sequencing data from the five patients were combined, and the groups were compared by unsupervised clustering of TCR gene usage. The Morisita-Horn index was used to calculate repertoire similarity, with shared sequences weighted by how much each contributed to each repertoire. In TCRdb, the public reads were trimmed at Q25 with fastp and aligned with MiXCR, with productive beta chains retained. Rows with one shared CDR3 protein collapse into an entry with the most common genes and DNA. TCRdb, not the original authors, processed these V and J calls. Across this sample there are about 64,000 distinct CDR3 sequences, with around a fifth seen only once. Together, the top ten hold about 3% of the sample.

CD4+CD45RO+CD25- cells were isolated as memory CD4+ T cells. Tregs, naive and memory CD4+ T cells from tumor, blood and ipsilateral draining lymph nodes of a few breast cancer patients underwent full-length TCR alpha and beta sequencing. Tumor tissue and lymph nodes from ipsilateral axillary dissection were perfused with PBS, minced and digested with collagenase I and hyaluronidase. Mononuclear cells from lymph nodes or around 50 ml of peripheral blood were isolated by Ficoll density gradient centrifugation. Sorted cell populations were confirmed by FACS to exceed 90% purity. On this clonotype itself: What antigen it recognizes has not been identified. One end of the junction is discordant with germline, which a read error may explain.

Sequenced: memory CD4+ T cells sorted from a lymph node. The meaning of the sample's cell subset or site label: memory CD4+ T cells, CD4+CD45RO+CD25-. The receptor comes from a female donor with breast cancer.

The sequenced DNA is TGTGCCAGCAGTTACTCTCGGGTATACAAGGAGCAGTTCTTC. It codes for CASSYSRVYKEQFF. This sequence uses TRBV6-5 and TRBJ2-1; the D gene is not confidently resolved. From its cysteine to its phenylalanine, the CDR3 spans 14 amino acids. Only the CDR3 part of the read is kept: 42 bases, read in frame from the first base. From a lookup of the germline V gene, CDR1 and CDR2 are MNHEY and SVGAGI.